Reported below is one T cell receptor (beta chain). Enrollment of patients from Seattle took place during active infection, with longitudinal follow-up. The data derive from a study of blood T cell repertoires in COVID-19. The overall study: Samples came from the United States, Italy and Spain, spanning acute and convalescent COVID-19. T cells, B-cell-depleted T cells, or PBMCs provided the cDNA or gDNA that served as material.

Original methodology: Counts of nucleated cells, estimated from reference gene primer amplification, were obtained. This table comes from immunoSEQ multiplex PCR, and its TCRdb copy is limited to in-frame clones, with some not included. That table gives V, J and clone size, and the DNA gave D and trimming. The table lists 150,000 to 200,000 clones, roughly 86% of them singletons. The CDR3 totals 15 residues. Trimming took off 5 bases at V and 3 bases at J, with 11 bases between the two ends. Per the germline V gene, CDR1 is MNHEY and CDR2 is SMNVEV (reference sequence). The chain combines TRBV27 with TRBJ1-6, with D perhaps TRBD1 (6 bases). The receptor's source is a man aged 55-75 years with COVID-19, enrolled during active disease. Specimen: peripheral blood. The CDR3 nucleotides read TGTGCCAGCAGTACCCGGGACAACTATAATTCACCCCTCCACTTT. This gives the protein CASSTRDNYNSPLHF.